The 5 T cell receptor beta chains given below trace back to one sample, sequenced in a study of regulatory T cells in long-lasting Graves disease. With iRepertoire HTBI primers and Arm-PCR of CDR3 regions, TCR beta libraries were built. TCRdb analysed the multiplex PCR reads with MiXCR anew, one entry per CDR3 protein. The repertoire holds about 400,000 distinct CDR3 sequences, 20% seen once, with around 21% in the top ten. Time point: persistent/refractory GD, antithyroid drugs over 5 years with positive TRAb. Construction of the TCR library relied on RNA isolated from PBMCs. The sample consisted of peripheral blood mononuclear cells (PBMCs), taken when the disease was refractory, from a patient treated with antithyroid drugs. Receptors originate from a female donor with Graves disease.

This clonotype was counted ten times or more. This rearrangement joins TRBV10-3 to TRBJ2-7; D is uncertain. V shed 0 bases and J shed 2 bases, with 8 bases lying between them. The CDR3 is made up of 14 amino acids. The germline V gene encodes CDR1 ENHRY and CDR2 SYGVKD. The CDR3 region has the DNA TGTGCCATCAGTGAGTCGGGCGCTACCTACGAGCAGTACTTC. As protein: CAISESGATYEQYF.

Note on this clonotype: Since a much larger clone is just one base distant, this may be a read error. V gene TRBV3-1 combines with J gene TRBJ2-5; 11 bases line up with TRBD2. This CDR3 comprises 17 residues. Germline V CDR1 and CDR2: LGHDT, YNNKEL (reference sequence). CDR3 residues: CASSQRDSGGVGETHYF. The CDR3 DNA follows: TGTGCCAGCAGCCAACGGGATAGCGGGGGGGTTGGGGAGACCCATTACTTC.

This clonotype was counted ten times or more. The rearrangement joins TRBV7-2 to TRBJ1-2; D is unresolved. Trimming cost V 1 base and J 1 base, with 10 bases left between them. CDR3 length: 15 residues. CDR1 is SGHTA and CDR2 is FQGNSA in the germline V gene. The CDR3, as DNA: TGTGCCAGCAGCTTAGAGATAGGTCTTAACTATGGCTACACCTTC. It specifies CASSLEIGLNYGYTF.

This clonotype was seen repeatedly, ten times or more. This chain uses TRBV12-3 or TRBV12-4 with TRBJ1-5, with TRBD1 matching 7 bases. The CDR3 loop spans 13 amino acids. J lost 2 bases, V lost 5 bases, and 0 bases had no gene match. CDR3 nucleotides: TGTGCCAGCAGTACAGGGGGCAATCAGCCCCAGCATTTT. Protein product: CASSTGGNQPQHF.

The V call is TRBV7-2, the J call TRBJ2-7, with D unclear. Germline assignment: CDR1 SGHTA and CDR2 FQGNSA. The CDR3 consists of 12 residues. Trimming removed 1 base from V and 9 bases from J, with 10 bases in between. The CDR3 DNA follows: TGTGCCAGCAGCTTAGGGGCAGCCGGGCAGTACTTC. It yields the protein CASSLGAAGQYF.